This entry describes one TCR beta chain. V gave up 4 bases and J gave up 2 bases; unmatched junction bases: 5. The CDR3 is 15 amino acids. CDR1 is SGDLS and CDR2 is YYNGEE in the germline V gene. The sample originates from a study of blood T cell repertoires in COVID-19. The Seattle patients joined while their infection was active and were tracked longitudinally afterward. Per the authors' pipeline: Reference gene primer amplification yielded estimated nucleated cell counts. Profiled with immunoSEQ multiplex PCR; TCRdb holds only in-frame clones, not every one. That table furnishes V, J and clone size, whereas the DNA furnished D and trimming. The sample contains 350,000 to 500,000 clones, about 90% of which appear only once.

Sequencing was carried out using peripheral blood. This TCR derives from a man aged 18-30 years with COVID-19, enrolled during active disease. This rearrangement joins TRBV9 to TRBJ2-5, with 10 nucleotides matching TRBD2. Written as DNA, the CDR3 is TGTGCCAGCAGCCCCAGCGGGAGGGAACAAGAGACCCAGTACTTC. Translating gives CASSPSGREQETQYF.